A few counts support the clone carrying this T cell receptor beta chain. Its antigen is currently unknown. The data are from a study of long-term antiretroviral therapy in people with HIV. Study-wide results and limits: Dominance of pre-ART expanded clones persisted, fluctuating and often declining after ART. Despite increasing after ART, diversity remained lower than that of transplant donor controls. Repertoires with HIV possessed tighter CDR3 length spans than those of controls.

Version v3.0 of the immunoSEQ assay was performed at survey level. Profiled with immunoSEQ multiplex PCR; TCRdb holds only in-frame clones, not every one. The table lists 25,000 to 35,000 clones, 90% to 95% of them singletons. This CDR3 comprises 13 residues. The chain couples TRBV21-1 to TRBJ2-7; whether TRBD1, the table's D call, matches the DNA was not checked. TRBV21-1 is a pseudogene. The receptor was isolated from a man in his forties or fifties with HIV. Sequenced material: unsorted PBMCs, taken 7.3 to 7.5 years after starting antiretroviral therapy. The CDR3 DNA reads TGTGCCAGCAGCAGGGACAGGGGGGGCGAGCAGTACTTC. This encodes CASSRDRGGEQYF.